This T cell receptor (beta chain) emerged from a study of blood T cell repertoires in COVID-19. Study overall: The United States, Italy and Spain were the sources of the acute and convalescent COVID-19 samples. Sample material is recorded as cDNA or gDNA derived from T cells, B-cell-depleted T cells, or PBMCs.

In the original workflow: How many nucleated cells were present was estimated from reference gene primer amplification. Libraries were prepared by immunoSEQ multiplex PCR; TCRdb keeps only in-frame clonotypes and omits some of them. Clonal size and the V and J genes are those of that table, whereas D and trimming came from the DNA. Of roughly 7,000 clones listed, 75% to 90% were seen once; the top ten hold about 9.1%. The CDR3 has 11 residues. CDR1 is MNHEY, CDR2 SVGAGI, per germline. V trimming: 10 bases; J trimming: 7 bases; junction bases outside the gene matches: 5. The chain employs TRBV6-5 and TRBJ1-2; 8 nucleotides line up with TRBD1. Material: peripheral blood. This TCR was sampled from a human donor with active COVID-19. The donor label of this sample is uncertain. CDR3 coding DNA: TGTGCCACCTCCACAGGGGGTGGCTACACCTTC. Translating it yields CATSTGGGYTF.